This TCR beta chain is from a study of prognosis after radiotherapy for stage I lung cancer. Turning to the study itself: The patients included fourteen who had newly diagnosed primary stage I lung tumors, along with about 5 others who had oligometastatic NSCLC after their primary tumor had been surgically resected.

Per germline, CDR1 LNHNV and CDR2 YYDKDF (reference sequence). The trim removed 0 bases at V and 5 bases at J, leaving 6 bases unmatched. This CDR3 is 16 amino acids long. This clonotype has ten or more counts. From genomic DNA, TCR beta CDR3 was amplified by two-round multiplex PCR. During first-round PCR, primers specific to each TRBV and TRBJ gene were used. Via MiXCR, TCRdb re-called the multiplex PCR reads, giving one row per CDR3 protein. Here the sample spans about 25,000 distinct CDR3 sequences, approximately 40% being singletons. The receptor was derived from a donor of 50 years or more with non-small cell lung cancer. The chain has TRBV15 and TRBJ2-3, with 9 positions matching TRBD1. Sequenced here: PBMCs, sampled before or after stereotactic body radiation therapy (not recorded which). Written as DNA, the CDR3 is TGTGCCACCAGCAGAGATCCGGGGACAGGGAGAGATACGCAGTATTTT. This encodes CATSRDPGTGRDTQYF.